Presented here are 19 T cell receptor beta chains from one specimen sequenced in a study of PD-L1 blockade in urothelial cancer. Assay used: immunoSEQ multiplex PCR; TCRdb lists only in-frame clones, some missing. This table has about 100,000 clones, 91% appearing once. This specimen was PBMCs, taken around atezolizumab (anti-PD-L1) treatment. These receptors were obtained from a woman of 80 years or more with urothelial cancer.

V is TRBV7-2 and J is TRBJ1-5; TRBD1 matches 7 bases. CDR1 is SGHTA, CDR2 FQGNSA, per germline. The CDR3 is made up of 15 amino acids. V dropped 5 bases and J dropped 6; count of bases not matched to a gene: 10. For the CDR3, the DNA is TGTGCCAGCAGCATCCAGGGGGGCTCCGGTCAGCCCCAGCATTTT. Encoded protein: CASSIQGGSGQPQHF.

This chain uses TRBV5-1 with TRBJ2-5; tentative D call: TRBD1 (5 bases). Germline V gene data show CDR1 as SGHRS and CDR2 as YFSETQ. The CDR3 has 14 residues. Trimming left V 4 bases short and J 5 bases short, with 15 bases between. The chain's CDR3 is CASSPAQGKETQYF. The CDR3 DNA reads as TGCGCCAGCAGCCCTGCCCAGGGTAAGGAGACCCAGTACTTC.

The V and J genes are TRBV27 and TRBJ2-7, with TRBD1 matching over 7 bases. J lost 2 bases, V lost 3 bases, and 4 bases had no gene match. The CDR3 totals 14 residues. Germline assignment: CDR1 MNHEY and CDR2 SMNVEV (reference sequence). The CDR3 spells CASSLWDSTYEQYF. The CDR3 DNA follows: TGTGCCAGCAGTTTGTGGGACAGTACCTACGAGCAGTACTTC.

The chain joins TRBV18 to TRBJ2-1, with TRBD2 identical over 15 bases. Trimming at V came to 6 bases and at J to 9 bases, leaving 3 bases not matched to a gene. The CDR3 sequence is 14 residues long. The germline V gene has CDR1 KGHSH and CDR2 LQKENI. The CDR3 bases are TGTGCCAGCTCGTTGGGACTAGCGGGAGGTGAGCAGTTCTTC. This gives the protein CASSLGLAGGEQFF.

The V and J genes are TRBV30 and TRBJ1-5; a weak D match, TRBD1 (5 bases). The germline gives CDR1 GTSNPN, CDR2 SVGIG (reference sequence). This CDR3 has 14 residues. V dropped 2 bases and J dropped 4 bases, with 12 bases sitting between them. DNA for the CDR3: TGTGCCTGGAGTCTCCAGGGCGGTAATCAGCCCCAGCATTTT. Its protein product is CAWSLQGGNQPQHF.

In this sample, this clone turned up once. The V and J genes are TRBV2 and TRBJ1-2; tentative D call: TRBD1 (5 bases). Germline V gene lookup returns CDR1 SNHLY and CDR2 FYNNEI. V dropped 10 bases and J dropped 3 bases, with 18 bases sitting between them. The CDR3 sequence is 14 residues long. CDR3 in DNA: TGTGCCACGACCGAGGACATGAGGTACTATGGCTACACCTTC. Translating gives CATTEDMRYYGYTF.

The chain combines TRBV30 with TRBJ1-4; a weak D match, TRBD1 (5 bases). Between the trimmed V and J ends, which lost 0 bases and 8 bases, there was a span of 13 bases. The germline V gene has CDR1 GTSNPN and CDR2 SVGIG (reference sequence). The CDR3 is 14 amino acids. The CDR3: CAWSVGGVGEKLFF. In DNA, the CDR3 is TGTGCCTGGAGTGTCGGAGGGGTTGGGGAAAAACTGTTTTTT.

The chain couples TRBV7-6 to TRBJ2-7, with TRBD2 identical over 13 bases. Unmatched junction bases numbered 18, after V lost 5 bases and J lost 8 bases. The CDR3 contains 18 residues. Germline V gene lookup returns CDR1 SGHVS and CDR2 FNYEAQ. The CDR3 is CASSVTGTSGTHSPKQYF. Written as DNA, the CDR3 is TGTGCCAGCAGCGTGACCGGGACTAGCGGGACTCATTCGCCCAAGCAGTACTTC.

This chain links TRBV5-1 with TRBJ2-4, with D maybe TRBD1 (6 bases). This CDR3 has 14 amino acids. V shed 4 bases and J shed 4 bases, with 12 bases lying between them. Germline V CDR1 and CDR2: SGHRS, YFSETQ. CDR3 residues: CASSADSFKNIQYF. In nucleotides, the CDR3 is TGCGCCAGCAGCGCGGACAGTTTTAAAAACATTCAGTACTTC.

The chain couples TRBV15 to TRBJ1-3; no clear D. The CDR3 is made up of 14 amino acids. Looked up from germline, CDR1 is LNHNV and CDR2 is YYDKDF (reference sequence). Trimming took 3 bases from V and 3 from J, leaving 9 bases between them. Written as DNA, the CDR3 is TGTGCCACCAGCAGCGCCGGTATTGGAAACACCATATATTTT. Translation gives CATSSAGIGNTIYF.

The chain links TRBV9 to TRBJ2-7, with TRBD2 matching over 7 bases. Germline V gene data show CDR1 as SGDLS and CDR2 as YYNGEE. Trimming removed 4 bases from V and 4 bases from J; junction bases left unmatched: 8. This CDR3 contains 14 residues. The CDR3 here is CASSPGTIPYEQYF. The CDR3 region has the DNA TGTGCCAGCAGCCCCGGGACTATCCCATACGAGCAGTACTTC.

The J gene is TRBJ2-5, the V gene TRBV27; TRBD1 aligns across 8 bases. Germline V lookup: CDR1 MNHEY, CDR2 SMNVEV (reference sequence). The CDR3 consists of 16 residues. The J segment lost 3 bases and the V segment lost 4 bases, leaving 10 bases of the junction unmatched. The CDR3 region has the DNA TGTGCCAGCAGTTGGGACCGGGACAGGATGGAAGAGACCCAGTACTTC. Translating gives CASSWDRDRMEETQYF.

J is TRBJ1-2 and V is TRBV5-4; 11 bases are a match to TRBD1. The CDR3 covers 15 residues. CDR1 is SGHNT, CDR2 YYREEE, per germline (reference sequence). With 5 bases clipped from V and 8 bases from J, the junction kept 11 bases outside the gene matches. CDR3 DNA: TGTGCCAGCAGTTCCGGGACAGGGGGAACTGGGGGCTACACCTTC. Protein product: CASSSGTGGTGGYTF.

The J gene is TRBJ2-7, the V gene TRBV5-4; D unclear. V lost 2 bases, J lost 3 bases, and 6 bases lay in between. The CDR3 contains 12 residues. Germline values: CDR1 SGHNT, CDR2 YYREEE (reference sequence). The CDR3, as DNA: TGTGCCAGCAGCTTAACCAGCTACGAGCAGTACTTC. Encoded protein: CASSLTSYEQYF. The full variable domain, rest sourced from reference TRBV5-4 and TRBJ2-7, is ETGVTQSPTHLIKTRGQQVTLRCSSQSGHNTVSWYQQALGQGPQFIFQYYREEENGRGNFPPRFSGLQFPNYSSELNVNALELDDSALYLCASSLTSYEQYFGPGTRLTVT.

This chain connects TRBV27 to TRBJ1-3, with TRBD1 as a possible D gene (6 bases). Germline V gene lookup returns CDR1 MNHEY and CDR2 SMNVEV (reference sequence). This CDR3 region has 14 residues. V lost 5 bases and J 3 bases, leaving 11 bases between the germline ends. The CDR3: CASSGGLGGNTIYF. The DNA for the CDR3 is TGTGCCAGCAGTGGGGGCCTCGGTGGAAACACCATATATTTT.

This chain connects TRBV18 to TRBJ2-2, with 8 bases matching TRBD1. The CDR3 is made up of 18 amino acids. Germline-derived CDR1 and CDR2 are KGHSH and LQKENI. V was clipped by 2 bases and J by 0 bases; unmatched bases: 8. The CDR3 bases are TGTGCCAGCTCACCAAAGGGACAGGCGAAATCGAACACCGGGGAGCTGTTTTTT. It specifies CASSPKGQAKSNTGELFF.

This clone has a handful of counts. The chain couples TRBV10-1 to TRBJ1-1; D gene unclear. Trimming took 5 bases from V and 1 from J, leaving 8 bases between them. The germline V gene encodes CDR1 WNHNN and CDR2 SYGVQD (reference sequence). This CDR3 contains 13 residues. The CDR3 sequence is CASSKQRNTEAFF. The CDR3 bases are TGCGCCAGCAGTAAACAACGGAACACTGAAGCTTTCTTT.

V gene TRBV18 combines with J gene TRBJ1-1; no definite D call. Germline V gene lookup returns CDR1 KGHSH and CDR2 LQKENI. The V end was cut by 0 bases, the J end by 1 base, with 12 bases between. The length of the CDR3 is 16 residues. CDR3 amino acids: CASSPPVTTANTEAFF. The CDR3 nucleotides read TGTGCCAGCTCACCACCCGTGACAACGGCGAACACTGAAGCTTTCTTT.

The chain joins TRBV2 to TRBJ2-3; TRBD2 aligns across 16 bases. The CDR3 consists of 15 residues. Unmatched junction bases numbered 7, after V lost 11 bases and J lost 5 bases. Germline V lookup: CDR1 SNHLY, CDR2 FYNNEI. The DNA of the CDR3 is TGTGCCGGAGCAGGGACTAGCGGGAGGGTAGATACGCAGTATTTT. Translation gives CAGAGTSGRVDTQYF.